Listed below are T cell receptor beta chains from one sample, sequenced in a study of T-cell reconstitution after alpha-beta-depleted transplantation in children. TCRdb recomputed calls from the PCR reads with MiXCR, one row per CDR3 protein. The sample shows 500,000 to 750,000 distinct CDR3 sequences, approximately 13% of them seen only once. This specimen consisted of PBMCs, mostly from graft donor cells, obtained 360 days after TCRalphabeta/CD19-depleted stem cell transplant. All receptors derive from a male patient younger than 18 who had a stem cell transplant for acute myeloid leukemia, so the T cells may come from the graft donor. Each CDR3 is given with its conserved first and last residue. The D gene is left open where the match is weak.

j_gene: TRBJ2-1
d_gene: .
v_gene: TRBV9
CDR3aa: CASSRGAGSYNEQFF

j_gene: TRBJ2-7
d_gene: TRBD1
v_gene: TRBV9
CDR3aa: CASSVRQGWGYEQYF

j_gene: TRBJ2-2
d_gene: TRBD2
v_gene: TRBV28
CDR3aa: CASLNSGRGGELFF

j_gene: TRBJ1-6
d_gene: .
v_gene: TRBV7-2
CDR3aa: CASSLAVSFYNSPLHF

j_gene: TRBJ2-7
d_gene: TRBD2
v_gene: TRBV20-1
CDR3aa: CSARDGGSIDEQYF

j_gene: TRBJ1-1
d_gene: .
v_gene: TRBV29-1
CDR3aa: CSVAREVGTEAFF

j_gene: TRBJ2-5
d_gene: .
v_gene: TRBV5-1
CDR3aa: CASSLGGVETQYF

j_gene: TRBJ2-5
d_gene: TRBD1
v_gene: TRBV12-3/TRBV12-4
CDR3aa: CASSGGTGRQETQYF

j_gene: TRBJ2-2
d_gene: TRBD2
v_gene: TRBV12-3/TRBV12-4
CDR3aa: CASSWTPGLANTGELFF

j_gene: TRBJ2-7
d_gene: TRBD2
v_gene: TRBV7-8
CDR3aa: CASSVPGLAGGRKQYF

j_gene: TRBJ2-3
d_gene: TRBD2
v_gene: TRBV2
CDR3aa: CASHFRLAGDIGGTQYF

j_gene: TRBJ2-7
d_gene: .
v_gene: TRBV20-1
CDR3aa: CSAWGRGAYEQYF

j_gene: TRBJ1-3
d_gene: .
v_gene: TRBV18
CDR3aa: CASSPGLGSSGNTIYF

j_gene: TRBJ1-2
d_gene: .
v_gene: TRBV20-1
CDR3aa: CSAREATGLYGYTF

j_gene: TRBJ2-2
d_gene: TRBD1
v_gene: TRBV24-1
CDR3aa: CATSALGTGVGAGELFF

j_gene: TRBJ2-4
d_gene: .
v_gene: TRBV28
CDR3aa: CASSLGSAGNIQYF

j_gene: TRBJ1-5
d_gene: TRBD1
v_gene: TRBV12-3/TRBV12-4
CDR3aa: CASSWRGTGEERSNQPQHF

j_gene: TRBJ2-1
d_gene: .
v_gene: TRBV7-2
CDR3aa: CASSRVAASYNEQFF

j_gene: TRBJ2-2
d_gene: TRBD1
v_gene: TRBV3-1
CDR3aa: CASSQTPGQRTGELFF

j_gene: TRBJ2-5
d_gene: .
v_gene: TRBV7-7
CDR3aa: CASSLTPPSPVWEETQYF

j_gene: TRBJ1-2
d_gene: .
v_gene: TRBV29-1
CDR3aa: CSVGQPWGYTF

j_gene: TRBJ2-7
d_gene: TRBD2
v_gene: TRBV10-3
CDR3aa: CAISALAGVHEQYF

j_gene: TRBJ2-5
d_gene: .
v_gene: TRBV6-5
CDR3aa: CASSYGRAQETQYF

j_gene: TRBJ2-7
d_gene: TRBD2
v_gene: TRBV2
CDR3aa: CASSPGLVLYEQYF

j_gene: TRBJ2-2
d_gene: TRBD1
v_gene: TRBV7-3
CDR3aa: CASSSRGTGINTGELFF

j_gene: TRBJ1-1
d_gene: .
v_gene: TRBV7-2
CDR3aa: CASSLPLTRQNTEAFF

j_gene: TRBJ1-5
d_gene: .
v_gene: TRBV19
CDR3aa: CASSDGRWWYSNQPQHF

j_gene: TRBJ1-6
d_gene: .
v_gene: TRBV9
CDR3aa: CASSVVGSPYNSPLHF

j_gene: TRBJ2-3
d_gene: .
v_gene: TRBV29-1
CDR3aa: CSVERDSTSTDTQYF

j_gene: TRBJ2-1
d_gene: .
v_gene: TRBV20-1
CDR3aa: CSATATLYNEQFF

j_gene: TRBJ2-1
d_gene: TRBD2
v_gene: TRBV12-3/TRBV12-4
CDR3aa: CASTLLSGSMSYNEQFF

j_gene: TRBJ2-2
d_gene: TRBD1
v_gene: TRBV6-2/TRBV6-3
CDR3aa: CASGQGEIGELFF

j_gene: TRBJ2-1
d_gene: .
v_gene: TRBV12-3/TRBV12-4
CDR3aa: CASTRNSGFSYNEQFF